Listed below are T cell receptor beta chains from one sample, sequenced in a study of T cell responses to AZD1222 COVID-19 vaccine. Sequenced by immunoSEQ multiplex PCR; TCRdb stores in-frame clones only, minus some. This table has approximately 100,000 clones, around 87% appearing once. The specimen was peripheral blood, collected 28 days after the second AZD1222 dose. The receptors here all came from an adult who received the AZD1222 COVID-19 vaccine. The CDR3 runs from the conserved cysteine through the conserved F or W.

TRBV6-2/TRBV6-3	CASSYIAGRVNEQFF
TRBV29-1	CSGEERDNEQFF
TRBV24-1	CATSDWTGGTGELFF
TRBV7-9	CASSPRGTGHEQYF
TRBV19	CASSIRGAYTDTQYF
TRBV19	CASSIGLTQDQPQHF
TRBV6-2/TRBV6-3	CASSHDSYTEAFF
TRBV19	CAISGASGGEQFF
TRBV7-9	CASSLALGQGTGNTIYF
TRBV12-3/TRBV12-4	CASSSLTGASLHF
TRBV29-1	CSVDGDRVHYNEQFF
TRBV2	CASRQGRGYEQYF
TRBV15	CATRYRDRSSYEQYF
TRBV7-9	CASSLMTGRDGYTF
TRBV5-6	CASSSLGWTVKGETQYF
TRBV7-9	CASSSEFRTGDRDYGYTF
TRBV27	CASKFDRSSYEQYF
TRBV29-1	CSVRLAGPYEQYF
TRBV3-1/TRBV3-2	CASSQDRVGELFF
TRBV24-1	CATSDLAQPNSNYGYTF
TRBV4-1	CASSQTGTRGLYEQFF
TRBV14	CASSQGTGYNSPLHF
TRBV7-2	CASSGGSGNSGNTIYF
TRBV27	CASRVSGANVLTF
TRBV7-9	CASSLNTGELFF
TRBV12-2	CASRLGLAGGEFSYEQYF
TRBV7-9	CASSSLAGGQETQYF
TRBV4-3	CASSQGVRVEAFF
TRBV9	CASSVEGTGTGIYEQYF
TRBV2	CASTRDTRTGELFF
TRBV19	CASSIAQGGATEAFF
TRBV9	CASSSRDRGLGGELFF
TRBV19	CASTGEGRRLSNQPQHF
TRBV29-1	CSARTSDPYNEQFF
TRBV10-3	CAISESMGQGRAFF
TRBV10-1	CATQKFQPQHF
TRBV5-4	CASSSPGQGEKLFF
TRBV5-1	CASSLKQGIYNEQFF
TRBV30	CAWSVGVGYTF
TRBV30	CAWTRTTNEQFF
TRBV5-5	CASSFRDLINQPQHF
TRBV5-1	CASTQGGSNEQFF
TRBV30	CAWRGTGSQETQYF
TRBV29-1	CSVGLPGGTEAFF
TRBV5-6	CASSLNTVTIYEQYF
TRBV5-5	CASSLIATNEKLFF
TRBV19	CASSIAGTGEQPQHF
TRBV12-3/TRBV12-4	CASSLNQPQHF
TRBV20-1	CSASKGSETQYF
TRBV28	CASSWTGVYEQYF
TRBV4-2	CASSEGGSPGFF
TRBV21-1	CASTYKGGSRNAGELFF
TRBV7-9	CASSFGDIYNEQFF
TRBV11-2	CASSAQVHRADGYTF